The 18 T cell receptor beta chains in this list originate from one sample, sequenced in a study of T-cell reconstitution after alpha-beta-depleted transplantation in children (dated by TCRdb to the mid-2010s). Explained via the paper, the treatment or condition label denotes: allogeneic hematopoietic cell transplantation with graft depleted of TCRalphabeta T cells and CD19 B cells. Library preparation used PCR. The listed sequencing device is Illumina HiSeq 2500. TCR library preparation used molecular barcoding, with unique molecular identifiers applied to normalize quantification of the TCRbeta repertoire. TCRdb trimmed public reads at Q25 via fastp, called clones via MiXCR and kept in-frame beta chains. One record per CDR3 amino acid sequence lists the most common genes and DNA. The sample data list around 450,000 distinct CDR3 sequences, and about 45% of these were observed just once. Roughly 27% of the sample rests with the top ten.

Source: PBMCs, taken before TCRalphabeta/CD19-depleted stem cell transplant. Receptor source: a girl aged 2 to 10 with aplastic anemia, due to receive a stem cell transplant.

The chain joins TRBV9 to TRBJ2-1; the match to TRBD2 covers 9 bases. Germline V CDR1 and CDR2: SGDLS, YYNGEE. V was clipped by 4 bases and J by 7 bases; unmatched bases: 12. CDR3 size: 16 residues. The CDR3 DNA follows: TGTGCCAGCAGCACCTCGGGGCTAGCGGGAAGGAATGAGCAGTTCTTC. Translating it yields CASSTSGLAGRNEQFF.

This clonotype was detected ten times or more. The rearrangement uses TRBV12-5 and TRBJ2-1; 11 bases are a match to TRBD2. Trimming removed 2 bases from V and 4 bases from J; junction bases left unmatched: 7. The CDR3 runs 17 residues. The germline V gene encodes CDR1 LGHNT and CDR2 FRNRAP. This chain's CDR3 is CASGLHPGLAAYNEQFF. The DNA for the CDR3 is TGTGCTAGTGGTTTGCACCCGGGACTAGCGGCTTACAATGAGCAGTTCTTC.

The chain links TRBV7-2 to TRBJ2-1, with D possibly being TRBD2 (6 bases). V dropped 2 bases and J dropped 8 bases, with 16 bases sitting between them. CDR3 length: 15 amino acids. Germline-derived CDR1 and CDR2 are SGHTA and FQGNSA. DNA for the CDR3: TGTGCCAGCAGCTTAAACACTAGCCCATTCGATGAGCAGTTCTTC. Protein product: CASSLNTSPFDEQFF.

The chain employs TRBV11-2 and TRBJ2-1; D perhaps matches TRBD2 (6 bases). V dropped 5 bases and J dropped 10 bases, with 18 bases sitting between them. The CDR3 sequence is 14 residues long. Germline assignment: CDR1 SGHAT and CDR2 FQNNGV. Written as DNA, the CDR3 is TGTGCCAGCAGCCCCCGGGACTCCGCGCGGGAGCAGTTCTTC. This codes for CASSPRDSAREQFF.

This clonotype was counted ten times or more. In nucleotides, the CDR3 is TGTGCCAGCAGCCCGACAGGCGATGGCACTGAAGCTTTCTTT. Encoded protein: CASSPTGDGTEAFF. The chain couples TRBV6-1 to TRBJ1-1, with a possible D match to TRBD1 (6 bases). Germline V gene lookup returns CDR1 MNHNS and CDR2 SASEGT. The CDR3 spans 14 residues. V was trimmed by 6 bases and J by 4 bases, leaving 15 bases between them.

This clonotype was recorded only once. CDR3 bases: TGCGCCAGCACCCCGGACAGGACAACCTACGAGCAGTACTTC. Translation gives CASTPDRTTYEQYF. This chain connects TRBV5-1 to TRBJ2-7; 7 bases align to TRBD1. V shed 6 bases and J 2 bases; nucleotides not matched to a gene: 8. Germline CDR1 reads SGHRS; CDR2 reads YFSETQ. The CDR3 totals 14 residues.

This clonotype was detected only a few times. V gene TRBV27 combines with J gene TRBJ2-7; possible D gene TRBD1, 6 bases. Germline lookup yields CDR1 MNHEY and CDR2 SMNVEV (reference sequence). CDR3 length equals 15 residues. V lost 3 bases to trimming and J lost 2 bases, with 14 bases between them. The CDR3 coding sequence is TGTGCCAGCAGTTTCGTGGGGGCGAAACCCTACGAGCAGTACTTC. Translating it yields CASSFVGAKPYEQYF.

V gene TRBV28 combines with J gene TRBJ2-1, with TRBD2 matching over 7 bases. The CDR3 is made up of 14 amino acids. Germline assignment: CDR1 MDHEN and CDR2 SYDVKM. J was trimmed by 8 bases and V by 3 bases; bases with no gene match: 7. CDR3 sequence (DNA): TGTGCCAGCAGTTTGGGGGGGGAGGTAGATGAGCAGTTCTTC. As protein: CASSLGGEVDEQFF.

This clonotype showed up many times. The rearrangement links TRBV5-1 to TRBJ2-3, with D possibly matching TRBD2 (6 bases). V was cut by 6 bases and J by 1 base, with 12 bases left in between. Germline CDR1 reads SGHRS; CDR2 reads YFSETQ. The CDR3 is 14 residues long. The CDR3: CASTKQRGTDTQYF. CDR3 sequence (DNA): TGCGCCAGCACAAAGCAGCGGGGCACAGATACGCAGTATTTT.

The rearrangement joins TRBV7-2 to TRBJ2-2; 7 bases map to TRBD1. J was trimmed by 6 bases and V by 3 bases; bases with no gene match: 7. CDR3 length equals 15 residues. Germline V gene data show CDR1 as SGHTA and CDR2 as FQGNSA. CDR3 region: CASSFTGATPGELFF. The CDR3 DNA reads as TGTGCCAGCAGCTTTACAGGGGCGACGCCCGGGGAGCTGTTTTTT.

The table lists this clonotype with many counts. CDR3 in DNA: TGTGCCAGCAGCTCCAGGGTGGATTCACCCCTCCACTTT. The encoded protein is CASSSRVDSPLHF. The chain uses TRBV7-2 and TRBJ1-6; D perhaps matches TRBD1 (5 bases). V lost 4 bases and J lost 8, with 9 bases in between. The V gene's germline CDR1 is SGHTA and CDR2 FQGNSA. The CDR3 extends over 13 amino acids.

This sequence joins TRBV6-1 and TRBJ1-2; no firm D call. This CDR3 region has 16 residues. Trimming took 0 bases from V and 7 from J, leaving 18 bases between them. Germline assignment: CDR1 MNHNS and CDR2 SASEGT. CDR3 sequence: CASSEARRLTKGGYTF. For the CDR3, the DNA is TGTGCCAGCAGTGAAGCGCGTCGGCTCACTAAGGGTGGCTACACCTTC.

This clonotype occurred a few times. This chain joins TRBV10-3 and TRBJ1-2; 9 bases are a match to TRBD1. The CDR3 sequence is 14 residues long. V gave up 2 bases and J gave up 8 bases; unmatched junction bases: 6. Germline-derived CDR1 and CDR2 are ENHRY and SYGVKD. The CDR3 spells CAISETGGAGGYTF. The CDR3 DNA is TGTGCCATCAGTGAGACAGGGGGCGCGGGAGGCTACACCTTC.

This clonotype was found many times. This sequence joins TRBV5-1 and TRBJ2-1; a weak D match, TRBD2 (6 bases). The germline V gene encodes CDR1 SGHRS and CDR2 YFSETQ. V gave up 0 bases and J gave up 9 bases, with 16 bases separating them. The CDR3 loop spans 15 amino acids. The CDR3 loop reads CASSLGFSQGGEQFF. CDR3 sequence (DNA): TGCGCCAGCAGCTTGGGGTTCTCCCAGGGAGGTGAGCAGTTCTTC.

The chain couples TRBV20-1 to TRBJ1-2, with D possibly TRBD1 on 5 matching bases. Germline V gives CDR1 DFQATT, CDR2 SNEGSKA (reference sequence). This CDR3 is built from 13 residues. Trimming pared 6 bases from V and 2 bases from J, leaving 13 bases between. CDR3 DNA sequence: TGCAGTGCCAAGACAGACCCAAACTATGGCTACACCTTC. As protein: CSAKTDPNYGYTF.

V is TRBV20-1 and J is TRBJ2-7; no definite D call. This CDR3 is 15 amino acids long. In germline, CDR1 is DFQATT, CDR2 SNEGSKA (reference sequence). The V and J ends lost 5 bases and 0 bases respectively, with 17 bases between them. The CDR3 bases are TGCAGTGCTCCAGACCGACGACTCCGCTCCTACGAGCAGTACTTC. Its protein is CSAPDRRLRSYEQYF.

This clonotype was counted many times. The CDR3 bases are TGCAGCGTTGATGGGGGCCTTGACCAAGAGACCCAGTACTTC. Translating gives CSVDGGLDQETQYF. The chain employs TRBV29-1 and TRBJ2-5; weak D call: TRBD1 (6 bases). Between the trimmed V and J ends, which lost 3 bases and 0 bases, there was a span of 11 bases. Germline-derived CDR1 and CDR2 are SQVTM and ANQGSEA. This CDR3 region has 14 residues. Supplemented by reference TRBV29-1 and TRBJ2-5, the full variable domain reads SAVISQKPSRDICQRGTSLTIQCQVDSQVTMMFWYRQQPGQSLTLIATANQGSEATYESGFVIDKFPISRPNLTFSTLTVSNMSPEDSSIYLCSVDGGLDQETQYFGPGTRLLVL.

This clonotype was found a few times. The V call is TRBV6-1, the J call TRBJ1-6, with no clear D. The CDR3 is 13 amino acids. Germline CDR1 is MNHNS and CDR2 is SASEGT. V dropped 3 bases and J dropped 6 bases, with 6 bases sitting between them. In DNA, the CDR3 is TGTGCCAGCAGTGACGGGTTTAATTCACCCCTCCACTTT. Translated: CASSDGFNSPLHF.